Detailed here is one T cell receptor (beta chain). What it binds is unknown. Profiling relied on immunoSEQ multiplex PCR, and the TCRdb table lists in-frame clones only, not all of them. The table includes more than 80,000 clones, around 89% detected once. This sample stems from a study of graft-versus-host responses after intestinal transplantation. Study details: Among the recipients, all got anti-thymocyte globulin induction and then tacrolimus and steroids for approximately 3 years.

Notes on the study in general: The recipient marrow held GvH clones, and some of them showed up first in ileum or blood. Early post-transplant declines in HvG were associated with peak levels of circulating GvH clones.

The CDR3 covers 12 residues. V gave up 3 bases and J gave up 3 bases, with 5 bases separating them. Germline CDR1 reads LGHNA; CDR2 reads YNFKEQ. The chain links TRBV4-2 to TRBJ1-2; unclear D gene. The receptor comes from a human donor who was the organ donor for an intestinal transplant. The sample was unstimulated CD4+ T cells sorted from spleen or lymph node cells, taken before transplant. CDR3: CASSQEDYGYTF. In nucleotides, the CDR3 is TGTGCCAGCAGCCAGGAGGACTATGGCTACACCTTC.